This TCR beta chain came from a study of T cells in Graves' hyperthyroidism and ophthalmopathy. The CDR3 regions of TCR beta were amplified from RNA transcripts. First-round RT-PCR targeting the TCR CDR3 was performed with the HTBI primer set. TCRdb re-called the multiplex PCR reads with MiXCR, one entry per CDR3 protein. The sample records around 55,000 distinct CDR3 sequences, roughly 50% being singletons. General study results and limits: Most clonotypes expanded in the thyroid (above 0.001) were also present in blood.

This clonotype was seen many times. Its target is not known. Extraction of PBMCs used roughly 9.3 ml of fresh peripheral blood. V lost 4 bases, J lost 0 bases, and 14 bases lay in between. The CDR3 consists of 16 residues. CDR1 is SGDLS, CDR2 YYNGEE, per germline. Sequencing was performed on blood. This clonotype was obtained from a woman in her fifties or sixties with Graves' ophthalmopathy. The genes are TRBV9 and TRBJ1-3; D not certain. This CDR3 reads CASSPSGVFSGNTIYF. The CDR3 bases are TGTGCCAGCAGCCCCTCAGGTGTTTTCTCTGGAAACACCATATATTTT.